These 20 T cell receptor beta chains were sequenced from one sample in a study of identical twins. TCRdb re-called the 5' RACE reads through MiXCR, storing one row per CDR3 protein. The sample includes under 1 million distinct CDR3 sequences, about 12% of them seen just once. These data also featured in a second study, about yellow fever vaccine responses in identical twins.

Sequenced: PBMCs. Source of these receptors: a young woman in good health.

This clonotype was seen a few times. The chain joins TRBV20-1 to TRBJ2-1, with D possibly matching TRBD1 (5 bases). The CDR3 is 14 amino acids. The V end lost 6 bases, the J end lost 4 bases, and 16 bases lay between the germline ends. CDR1 and CDR2 (germline): DFQATT, SNEGSKA (reference sequence). Here the CDR3 reads CSATWGLGYNEQFF. In DNA, the CDR3 is TGCAGTGCAACCTGGGGCCTAGGTTACAATGAGCAGTTCTTC.

This clonotype was counted at least ten times. V gene TRBV11-2 combines with J gene TRBJ1-1, with D uncertain. Germline V gene lookup returns CDR1 SGHAT and CDR2 FQNNGV. V lost 2 bases to trimming and J lost 0 bases, with 7 bases between them. The CDR3 is 14 amino acids. CDR3 coding DNA: TGTGCCAGCAGCTTAACAGACCTGAACACTGAAGCTTTCTTT. Translation gives CASSLTDLNTEAFF.

The gene calls are TRBV10-2 and TRBJ2-6; 7 nucleotides align to TRBD2. V gave up 7 bases and J gave up 0 bases; unmatched junction bases: 3. The CDR3 has 15 amino acids. Germline CDR1 WSHSY, CDR2 SAAADI. DNA of the CDR3: TGCGCCAGCATCGGGGGGAGCTCTGGGGCCAACGTCCTGACTTTC. This gives the protein CASIGGSSGANVLTF.

The V and J genes are TRBV12-3 or TRBV12-4 and TRBJ2-7; 8 positions match TRBD2. V gave up 6 bases and J gave up 7 bases; unmatched junction bases: 17. CDR3 size: 16 residues. The DNA for the CDR3 is TGTGCCAGCAGGGCTTCCGGCGGGAGGTCCCTAAGGGAGCAGTACTTC. Protein: CASRASGGRSLREQYF.

The CDR3 protein is CASSKARQGNTEAFF. The CDR3 region has the DNA TGTGCCAGCAGCAAAGCGCGACAGGGGAACACTGAAGCTTTCTTT. The chain carries TRBV21-1 and TRBJ1-1; TRBD1 is taken as the D call from the table, unchecked against the DNA. TRBV21-1 is tagged as a pseudogene. The CDR3 loop spans 15 amino acids.

In its sample, this clonotype was seen many times. The chain combines TRBV5-1 with TRBJ1-1; 9 positions agree with TRBD1. Trimming at V came to 4 bases and at J to 8 bases, leaving 9 bases not matched to a gene. In germline, CDR1 is SGHRS, CDR2 YFSETQ. The CDR3 sequence is 14 residues long. CDR3 residues: CASSPSGQGFEAFF. DNA of the CDR3: TGCGCCAGCAGCCCCTCGGGACAGGGATTCGAAGCTTTCTTT.

This clonotype has just a few counts. The gene calls are TRBV12-3 or TRBV12-4 and TRBJ2-1; TRBD2 agrees at 15 bases. The CDR3 is 17 residues long. V lost 5 bases, J lost 7 bases, and 9 bases stayed unmatched. This chain's CDR3 is CASSGPGTSGGWNEQFF. In DNA, the CDR3 is TGTGCCAGCAGTGGACCCGGGACTAGCGGGGGGTGGAATGAGCAGTTCTTC.

The chain carries TRBV20-1 and TRBJ2-5, with 8 bases aligning to TRBD1. V dropped 8 bases and J dropped 6; count of bases not matched to a gene: 5. CDR1 is DFQATT and CDR2 is SNEGSKA in the germline V gene (reference sequence). The CDR3 is 11 amino acids. The CDR3 reads CSTRTGKTQYF. CDR3 bases: TGCAGTACCCGGACAGGGAAGACCCAGTACTTC.

In its sample, this clonotype was seen a few times. The chain joins TRBV11-2 to TRBJ2-2; possible D gene TRBD2, 7 bases. This CDR3 is 15 amino acids long. V shed 1 base and J shed 5 bases, with 11 bases lying between them. Germline CDR1 is SGHAT and CDR2 is FQNNGV. The CDR3 is CASSLVAGATGELFF. In DNA, the CDR3 is TGTGCCAGCAGCTTAGTTGCGGGGGCTACCGGGGAGCTGTTTTTT.

This chain connects TRBV7-9 to TRBJ2-2, with a tentative D call TRBD2 (6 bases). The ends were cut back, 1 base at V and 6 bases at J, with 12 bases in the middle. Germline CDR1 and CDR2: SEHNR and FQNEAQ (reference sequence). CDR3 length equals 15 residues. The CDR3 here is CASSLDGTRSGELFF. CDR3 nucleotides: TGTGCCAGCAGCTTAGACGGGACTCGTTCCGGGGAGCTGTTTTTT.

The chain joins TRBV12-3 or TRBV12-4 to TRBJ2-4, with 10 bases that match TRBD2. V gave up 6 bases and J gave up 7 bases; unmatched junction bases: 12. The CDR3 totals 16 residues. The CDR3: CASSRGGLADGNIQYF. The CDR3, as DNA: TGTGCCAGCAGCCGAGGTGGACTAGCGGACGGGAACATTCAGTACTTC.

The genes are TRBV28 and TRBJ2-7; 8 bases agree with TRBD1. This CDR3 is 17 amino acids long. The V segment lost 2 bases and the J segment 1 base; nucleotides outside the gene matches: 10. Germline CDR1 and CDR2: MDHEN and SYDVKM. The chain's CDR3 is CASSLRPGQGNSYEQYF. DNA for the CDR3: TGTGCCAGCAGTTTAAGGCCAGGACAGGGTAATTCCTACGAGCAGTACTTC.

This sequence joins TRBV6-5 and TRBJ1-3; D might be TRBD1 (5 bases). CDR1 and CDR2 (germline): MNHEY, SVGAGI. The CDR3 runs to 14 residues. Trimming removed 6 bases from V and 1 base from J, with 10 bases in between. The CDR3 here is CASRYPGSGNTIYF. CDR3 DNA sequence: TGTGCCAGCAGATACCCAGGGTCTGGAAACACCATATATTTT.

V and J are TRBV14 and TRBJ2-5; the D gene is possibly TRBD2 (5 bases). CDR1 SGHDN and CDR2 FVKESK come from the germline V gene. This CDR3 region has 13 residues. Trimming removed 4 bases at V and 7 bases at J, with 13 bases between. CDR3 sequence: CASSPGRGGTQYF. CDR3 sequence (DNA): TGTGCCAGCAGCCCGGGGAGAGGTGGGACCCAGTACTTC.

The chain recombines TRBV20-1 with TRBJ2-7; no definite D call. Germline V gene lookup returns CDR1 DFQATT and CDR2 SNEGSKA (reference sequence). CDR3 length equals 14 residues. Trimming took off 1 base at V and 5 bases at J, with 15 bases between the two ends. The CDR3 nucleotides read TGCAGTGCTAGAGGGGTCGGAGAGAGCGACGAGCAGTACTTC. Translation: CSARGVGESDEQYF.

This chain links TRBV12-3 or TRBV12-4 with TRBJ2-6, with D possibly being TRBD1 or TRBD2 (5 bases each). The CDR3 extends over 16 amino acids. Trimming left V 6 bases short and J 1 base short, with 13 bases between. The CDR3 loop reads CASSRRGASGANVLTF. Here the CDR3 DNA reads TGTGCCAGCAGCCGAAGAGGGGCTTCTGGGGCCAACGTCCTGACTTTC.

In this sample, this clonotype turned up a few times. The CDR3 region is CAITENSWPGANVLTF. Here the CDR3 DNA reads TGTGCCATCACGGAGAACAGCTGGCCAGGGGCCAACGTCCTGACTTTC. The rearrangement joins TRBV10-3 to TRBJ2-6; D remains ambiguous. V lost 7 bases, J lost 4 bases, and 17 bases lay in between. Germline CDR1 ENHRY, CDR2 SYGVKD. The CDR3 totals 16 residues.

The rearrangement joins TRBV12-3 or TRBV12-4 to TRBJ2-6, with TRBD2 as a possible D gene (5 bases). The CDR3 is 15 residues long. V was clipped by 7 bases and J by 2 bases, with 12 bases between them. CDR3: CASNWRLTGANVLTF. The CDR3 DNA reads as TGTGCCAGCAATTGGAGGCTCACTGGGGCCAACGTCCTGACTTTC.

DNA for the CDR3: TGTGCCAGTAGTTTCCGACAGGCAAATAGCAATCAGCCCCAGCATTTT. Its translation: CASSFRQANSNQPQHF. The chain carries TRBV19 and TRBJ1-5; maybe TRBD1 (6 bases). Trimming left V 5 bases short and J 0 bases short, with 14 bases between. This CDR3 contains 16 residues. CDR1 is LNHDA and CDR2 is SQIVND in the germline V gene (reference sequence).

This clonotype occurred a few times. V is TRBV6-1 and J is TRBJ2-7; the D is unclear. V dropped 5 bases and J dropped 3 bases, with 5 bases sitting between them. The germline V gene encodes CDR1 MNHNS and CDR2 SASEGT. The CDR3 is 11 residues long. The chain's CDR3 is CASSTHYEQYV. The CDR3 nucleotides are TGTGCCAGCAGTACCCACTACGAGCAGTACGTC.